The rows below give T cell receptor beta chains drawn from one sample of a study of CD8 T cells in Susac syndrome. MiXCR, applied by TCRdb to the immunoSEQ multiplex PCR reads, yields one record per CDR3 protein. The sample consists of 65,000 to 90,000 distinct CDR3 sequences, around 96% of them appearing once. The sequenced material came from CD8+ T cells from PBMCs. The origin of the receptors is a human donor with multiple sclerosis. Both conserved end residues are part of each CDR3. D genes are given only for firm matches. Not all rows give a size; the values are once, few, many and, for expanded clones, a class.

v_call,d_call,j_call,clone_size,cdr3_nt,cdr3_aa
TRBV2,.,TRBJ2-2,.,TGTGCCAGTAGGTCCCCGGAGAACCCTAACACCGGGGAGCTGTTTTTT,CASRSPENPNTGELFF
TRBV5-1,.,TRBJ1-1,.,TGCGCCAGCAGCTGGGGGCCCTCTACAGGGAACACTGAAGCTTTCTTT,CASSWGPSTGNTEAFF
TRBV7-8,TRBD1,TRBJ2-3,.,TGTGCCAGCAGGATCGGGACAGGCACAGATACGCAGTATTTT,CASRIGTGTDTQYF
TRBV15,.,TRBJ2-6,.,TGTGCCACCAGCAGAGCAGGGGCTGGGGCCAACGTCCTGACTTTC,CATSRAGAGANVLTF
TRBV29-1,TRBD1,TRBJ2-7,.,TGCAGCGTTGGCATGGACAGGGCCTACGAGCAGTACTTC,CSVGMDRAYEQYF
TRBV6-2/TRBV6-3,.,TRBJ1-2,.,TGTGCCAGCAGTTACTCACTTGCTAACTATGGCTACACCTTC,CASSYSLANYGYTF
TRBV13,.,TRBJ2-4,.,TGTGCCAGCAGCTTAAACCAATACAAAAACATTCAGTACTTC,CASSLNQYKNIQYF
TRBV27,.,TRBJ1-2,.,TGTGCCAGCACCTCATTGGGGGGGCTTGCCTATGGCTACACCTTC,CASTSLGGLAYGYTF
TRBV9,.,TRBJ1-1,.,TGTGCCAGCAGCGCCGATTCCAGGGCCGGGTACACTGAAGCTTTCTTT,CASSADSRAGYTEAFF
TRBV6-5,.,TRBJ2-5,.,TGTGCCAGCATGAAGGAAGAGACCCAGTACTTC,CASMKEETQYF
TRBV19,.,TRBJ1-2,.,TGTGCCAGTAAGGTCCCAGGGGCTCCTGGCTACACCTTC,CASKVPGAPGYTF
TRBV6-2/TRBV6-3,TRBD1,TRBJ2-1,.,TGTGCCAGCAGGACCGGGACAGGGGTGGGTGAGCAGTTCTTC,CASRTGTGVGEQFF
TRBV25-1,TRBD1,TRBJ2-7,.,TGTGCCAGCAGTCACAGGGGCCCCTACGAGCAGTACTTC,CASSHRGPYEQYF
TRBV5-1,TRBD2,TRBJ2-1,.,TGCGCCAGCAGCTTGGGTAGCGGGATCTACAATGAGCAGTTCTTC,CASSLGSGIYNEQFF
TRBV13,TRBD2,TRBJ2-7,.,TGTGCCAGCAGCTTACGTAGCGGGAGTAATGAGCAGTACTTC,CASSLRSGSNEQYF
TRBV7-9,TRBD2,TRBJ2-2,.,TGTGCCAGCAGCTTAGCTAGCGGGAGTCCCTCCGGGGAGCTGTTTTTT,CASSLASGSPSGELFF
TRBV27,.,TRBJ2-1,.,TGTGCCAGCAGTTTAAACCTTAGCCCCCATGAGCAGTTCTTC,CASSLNLSPHEQFF
TRBV19,TRBD2,TRBJ2-1,.,TGTGCCACCTCCTCACTAGCGGGAGAGCAGTTCTTC,CATSSLAGEQFF
TRBV9,.,TRBJ2-7,few,TGTGCCAGCAGCGTAGGGGGGCAGGGTGGCGAGCAGTACTTC,CASSVGGQGGEQYF
TRBV5-1,.,TRBJ2-7,.,TGCGCCAGCAGCTCCTTTGGGGGCCAGGGACCCTACGAGCAGTACTTC,CASSSFGGQGPYEQYF
TRBV7-9,TRBD1,TRBJ1-1,.,TGTGCCAGCGGGACAGGGGGTTTGACTGAAGCTTTCTTT,CASGTGGLTEAFF
TRBV12-3/TRBV12-4,.,TRBJ1-5,.,TGTGCCAGCAGTTCTAAGTATCAGCCCCAGCATTTT,CASSSKYQPQHF
TRBV27,TRBD1,TRBJ1-1,.,TGTGCCAGCTTCTACAGGGGACAGGGGCCTTCCAGAGTGAACACTGAAGCTTTCTTT,CASFYRGQGPSRVNTEAFF
TRBV4-1,.,TRBJ2-7,.,TGCGCCAGCAGCCAAGATGGGTATACAACGACCTACGAGCAGTACTTC,CASSQDGYTTTYEQYF
TRBV9,.,TRBJ2-7,.,TGTGCCAGCAGCGTAGGCGGGACAGACGAGCAGTACTTC,CASSVGGTDEQYF